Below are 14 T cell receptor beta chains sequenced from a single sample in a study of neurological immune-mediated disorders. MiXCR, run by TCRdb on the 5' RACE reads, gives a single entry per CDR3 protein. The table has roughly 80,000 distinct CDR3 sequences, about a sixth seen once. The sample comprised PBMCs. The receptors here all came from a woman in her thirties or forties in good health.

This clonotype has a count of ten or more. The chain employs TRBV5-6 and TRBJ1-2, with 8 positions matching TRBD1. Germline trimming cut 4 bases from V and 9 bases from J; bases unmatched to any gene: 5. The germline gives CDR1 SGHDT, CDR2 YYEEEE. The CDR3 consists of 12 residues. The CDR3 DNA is TGTGCCAGCAGCCCTCAGGGGGCGAGCTACACCTTC. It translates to CASSPQGASYTF. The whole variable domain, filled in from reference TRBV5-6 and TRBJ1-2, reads DAGVTQSPTHLIKTRGQQVTLRCSPKSGHDTVSWYQQALGQGPQFIFQYYEEEERQRGNFPDRFSGHQFPNYSSELNVNALLLGDSALYLCASSPQGASYTFGSGTRLTVV.

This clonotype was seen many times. The CDR3 reads CASSPLPRGDNYGYTF. CDR3 coding DNA: TGTGCCAGCAGCCCACTTCCTCGGGGGGACAACTATGGCTACACCTTC. The rearrangement joins TRBV27 to TRBJ1-2, with a weak D call TRBD1 (5 bases). The CDR3 has 16 amino acids. V was pared by 6 bases and J by 2 bases, with 19 bases between. Germline-derived CDR1 and CDR2 are MNHEY and SMNVEV (reference sequence).

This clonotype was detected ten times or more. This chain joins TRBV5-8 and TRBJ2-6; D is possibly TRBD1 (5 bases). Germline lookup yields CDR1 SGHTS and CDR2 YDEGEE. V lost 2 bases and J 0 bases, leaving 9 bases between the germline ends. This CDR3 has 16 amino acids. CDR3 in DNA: TGTGCCAGCAGCTTTCGACAGACCTCTGGGGCCAACGTCCTGACTTTC. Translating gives CASSFRQTSGANVLTF.

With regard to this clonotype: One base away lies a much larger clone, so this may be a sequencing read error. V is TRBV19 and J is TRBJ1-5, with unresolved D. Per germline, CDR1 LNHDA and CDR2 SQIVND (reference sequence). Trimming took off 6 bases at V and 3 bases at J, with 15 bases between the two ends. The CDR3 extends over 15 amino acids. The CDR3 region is CASSVSADVNQPQHF. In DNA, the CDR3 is TGTGCCAGTAGCGTCTCAGCGGATGTCAATCAGCCCCAGCATTTT. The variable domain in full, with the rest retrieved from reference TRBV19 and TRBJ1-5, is DGGITQSPKYLFRKEGQNVTLSCEQNLNHDAMYWYRQDPGQGLRLIYYSQIVNDFQKGDIAEGYSVSREKKESFPLTVTSAQKNPTAFYLCASSVSADVNQPQHFGDGTRLSIL.

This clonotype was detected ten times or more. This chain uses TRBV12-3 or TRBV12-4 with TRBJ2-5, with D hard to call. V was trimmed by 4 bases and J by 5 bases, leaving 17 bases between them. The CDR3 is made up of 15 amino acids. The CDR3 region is CASSSNKMHSETQYF. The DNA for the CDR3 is TGTGCCAGCAGTTCCAATAAGATGCACTCGGAGACCCAGTACTTC.

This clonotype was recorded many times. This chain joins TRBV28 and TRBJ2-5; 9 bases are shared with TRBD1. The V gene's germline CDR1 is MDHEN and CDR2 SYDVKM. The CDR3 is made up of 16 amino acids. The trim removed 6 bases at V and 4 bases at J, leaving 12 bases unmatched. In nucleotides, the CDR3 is TGTGCCAGCAGGGGAGACACAGGGGGCAGGCTAGAGACCCAGTACTTC. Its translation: CASRGDTGGRLETQYF.

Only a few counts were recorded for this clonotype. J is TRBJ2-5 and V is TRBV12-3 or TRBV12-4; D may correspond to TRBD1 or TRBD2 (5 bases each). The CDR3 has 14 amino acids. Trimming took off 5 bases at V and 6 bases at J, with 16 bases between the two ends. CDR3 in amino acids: CASSQGPGWKTQYF. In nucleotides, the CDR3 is TGTGCCAGCAGTCAGGGACCGGGTTGGAAGACCCAGTACTTC.

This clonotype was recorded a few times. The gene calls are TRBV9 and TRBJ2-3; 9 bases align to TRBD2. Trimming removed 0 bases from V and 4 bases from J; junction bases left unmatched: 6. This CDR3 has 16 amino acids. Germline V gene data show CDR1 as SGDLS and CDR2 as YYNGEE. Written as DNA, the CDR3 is TGTGCCAGCAGCGTAGTTGGCGGGGGGGCCTCAGATACGCAGTATTTT. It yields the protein CASSVVGGGASDTQYF.

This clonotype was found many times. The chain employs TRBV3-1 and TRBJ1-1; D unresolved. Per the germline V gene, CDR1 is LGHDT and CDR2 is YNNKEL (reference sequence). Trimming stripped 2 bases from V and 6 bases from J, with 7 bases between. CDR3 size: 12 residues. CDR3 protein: CASSQFSAEAFF. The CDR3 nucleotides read TGTGCCAGCAGCCAATTTTCCGCTGAAGCTTTCTTT.

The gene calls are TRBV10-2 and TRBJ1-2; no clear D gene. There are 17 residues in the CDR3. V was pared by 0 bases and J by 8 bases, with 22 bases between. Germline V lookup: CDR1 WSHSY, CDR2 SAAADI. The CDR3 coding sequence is TGCGCCAGCAGTGAGTCGGAGGGCCGGGGTTCTGGTCGGGGCTACACCTTC. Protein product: CASSESEGRGSGRGYTF.

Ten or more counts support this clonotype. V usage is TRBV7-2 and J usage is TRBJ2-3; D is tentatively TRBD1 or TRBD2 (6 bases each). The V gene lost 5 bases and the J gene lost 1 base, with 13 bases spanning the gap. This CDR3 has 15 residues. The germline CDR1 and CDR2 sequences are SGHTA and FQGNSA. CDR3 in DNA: TGTGCCAGCAGCCCGAAGGGGGGACGCACAGATACGCAGTATTTT. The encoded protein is CASSPKGGRTDTQYF.

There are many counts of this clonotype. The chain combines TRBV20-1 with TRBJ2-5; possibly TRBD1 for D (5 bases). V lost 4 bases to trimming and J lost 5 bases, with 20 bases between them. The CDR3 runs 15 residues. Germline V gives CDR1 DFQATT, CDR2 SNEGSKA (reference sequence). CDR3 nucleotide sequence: TGCAGTGCTACGTCCAGGGCCGGGTACGGGGAGACCCAGTACTTC. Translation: CSATSRAGYGETQYF.

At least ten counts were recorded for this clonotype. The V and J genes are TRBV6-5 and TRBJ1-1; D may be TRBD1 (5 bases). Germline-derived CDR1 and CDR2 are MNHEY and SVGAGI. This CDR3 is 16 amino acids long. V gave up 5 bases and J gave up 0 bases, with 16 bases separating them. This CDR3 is CASSPTPRTMNTEAFF. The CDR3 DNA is TGTGCCAGCAGTCCCACCCCGCGGACAATGAACACTGAAGCTTTCTTT.

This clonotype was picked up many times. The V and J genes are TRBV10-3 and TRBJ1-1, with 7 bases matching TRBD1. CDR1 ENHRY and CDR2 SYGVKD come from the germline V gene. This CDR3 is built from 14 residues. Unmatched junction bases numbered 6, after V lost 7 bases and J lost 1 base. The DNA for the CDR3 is TGTGCCATCACCGCGACAGGGAAGAACACTGAAGCTTTCTTT. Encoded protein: CAITATGKNTEAFF.